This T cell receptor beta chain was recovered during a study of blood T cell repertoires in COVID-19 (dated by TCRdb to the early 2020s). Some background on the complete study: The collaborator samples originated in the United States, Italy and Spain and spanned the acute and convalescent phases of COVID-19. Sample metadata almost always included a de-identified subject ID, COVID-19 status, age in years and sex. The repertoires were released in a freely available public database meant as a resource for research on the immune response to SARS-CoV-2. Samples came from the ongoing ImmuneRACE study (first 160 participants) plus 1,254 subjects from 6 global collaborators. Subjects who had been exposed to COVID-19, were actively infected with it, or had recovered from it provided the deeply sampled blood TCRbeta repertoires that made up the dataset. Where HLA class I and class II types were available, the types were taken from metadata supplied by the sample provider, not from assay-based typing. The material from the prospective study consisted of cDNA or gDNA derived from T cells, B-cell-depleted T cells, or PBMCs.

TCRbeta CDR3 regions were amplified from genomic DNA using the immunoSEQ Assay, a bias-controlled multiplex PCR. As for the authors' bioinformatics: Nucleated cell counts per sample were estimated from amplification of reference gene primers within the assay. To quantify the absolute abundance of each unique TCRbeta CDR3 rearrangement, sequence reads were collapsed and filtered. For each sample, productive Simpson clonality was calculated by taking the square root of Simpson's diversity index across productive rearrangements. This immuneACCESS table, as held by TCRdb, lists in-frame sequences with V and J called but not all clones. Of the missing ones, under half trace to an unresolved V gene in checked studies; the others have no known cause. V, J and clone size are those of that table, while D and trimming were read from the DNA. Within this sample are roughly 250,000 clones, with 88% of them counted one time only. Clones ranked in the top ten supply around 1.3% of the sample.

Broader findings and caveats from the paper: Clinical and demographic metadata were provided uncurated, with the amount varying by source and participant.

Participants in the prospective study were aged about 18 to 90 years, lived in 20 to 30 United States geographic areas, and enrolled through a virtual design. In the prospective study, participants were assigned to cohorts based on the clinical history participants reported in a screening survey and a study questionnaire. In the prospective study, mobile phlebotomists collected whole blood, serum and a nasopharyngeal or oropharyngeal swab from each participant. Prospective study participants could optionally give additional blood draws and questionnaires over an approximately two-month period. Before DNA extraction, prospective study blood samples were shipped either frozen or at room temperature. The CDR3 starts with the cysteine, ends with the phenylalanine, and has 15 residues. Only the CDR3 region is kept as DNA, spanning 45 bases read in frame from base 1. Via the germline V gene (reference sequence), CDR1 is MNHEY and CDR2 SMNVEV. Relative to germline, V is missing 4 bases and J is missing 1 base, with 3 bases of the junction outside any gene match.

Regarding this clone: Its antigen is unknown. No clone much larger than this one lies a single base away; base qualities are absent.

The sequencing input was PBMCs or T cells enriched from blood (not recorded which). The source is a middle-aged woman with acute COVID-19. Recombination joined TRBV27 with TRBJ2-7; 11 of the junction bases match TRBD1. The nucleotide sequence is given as TGTGCCAGCAGTTACGGACAGGGGGCATCCTACGAGCAGTACTTC. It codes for CASSYGQGASYEQYF.